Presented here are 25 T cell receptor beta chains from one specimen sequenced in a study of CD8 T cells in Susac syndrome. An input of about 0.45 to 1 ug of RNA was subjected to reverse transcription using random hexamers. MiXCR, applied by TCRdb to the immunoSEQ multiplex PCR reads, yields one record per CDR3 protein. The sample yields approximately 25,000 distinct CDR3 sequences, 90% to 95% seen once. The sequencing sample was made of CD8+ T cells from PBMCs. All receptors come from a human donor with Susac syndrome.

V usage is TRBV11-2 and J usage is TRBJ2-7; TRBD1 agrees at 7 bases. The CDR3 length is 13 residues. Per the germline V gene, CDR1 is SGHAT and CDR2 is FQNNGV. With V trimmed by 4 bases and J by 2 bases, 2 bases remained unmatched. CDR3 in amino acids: CASSWGQPYEQYF. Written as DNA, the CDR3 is TGTGCCAGCAGCTGGGGACAGCCCTACGAGCAGTACTTC.

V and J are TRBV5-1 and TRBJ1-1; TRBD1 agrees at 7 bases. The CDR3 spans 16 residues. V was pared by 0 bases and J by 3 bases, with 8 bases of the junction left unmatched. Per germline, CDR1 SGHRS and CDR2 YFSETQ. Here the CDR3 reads CASSLEDRVEDTEAFF. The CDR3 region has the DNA TGCGCCAGCAGCTTGGAAGACAGGGTGGAAGACACTGAAGCTTTCTTT.

DNA of the CDR3: TGCGCCAGCAGCTCCGGGACTGCAGCCAAAAACATTCAGTACTTC. Its protein product is CASSSGTAAKNIQYF. The chain couples TRBV5-1 to TRBJ2-4; D perhaps matches TRBD2 (6 bases). Trimming removed 3 bases from V and 0 bases from J, with 10 bases in between. From germline, CDR1 is SGHRS and CDR2 YFSETQ. This CDR3 is built from 15 residues.

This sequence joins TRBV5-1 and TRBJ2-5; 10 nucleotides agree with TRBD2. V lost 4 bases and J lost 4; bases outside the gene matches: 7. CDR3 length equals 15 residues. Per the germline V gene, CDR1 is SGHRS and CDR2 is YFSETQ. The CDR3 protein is CASSLGTSGVETQYF. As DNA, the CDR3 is TGCGCCAGCAGCCTCGGTACTAGCGGGGTAGAGACCCAGTACTTC. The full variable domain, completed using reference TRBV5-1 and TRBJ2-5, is KAGVTQTPRYLIKTRGQQVTLSCSPISGHRSVSWYQQTPGQGLQFLFEYFSETQRNKGNFPGRFSGRQFSNSRSEMNVSTLELGDSALYLCASSLGTSGVETQYFGPGTRLLVL.

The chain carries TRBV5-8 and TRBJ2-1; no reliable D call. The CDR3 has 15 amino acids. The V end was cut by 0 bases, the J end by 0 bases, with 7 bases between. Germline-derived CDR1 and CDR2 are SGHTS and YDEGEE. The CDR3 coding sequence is TGTGCCAGCAGCTTGGGGGTTAGCTCCTACAATGAGCAGTTCTTC. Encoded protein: CASSLGVSSYNEQFF. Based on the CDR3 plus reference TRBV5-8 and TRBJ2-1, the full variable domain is EAGVTQSPTHLIKTRGQQATLRCSPISGHTSVYWYQQALGLGLQFLLWYDEGEERNRGNFPPRFSGRQFPNYSSELNVNALELEDSALYLCASSLGVSSYNEQFFGPGTRLTVL.

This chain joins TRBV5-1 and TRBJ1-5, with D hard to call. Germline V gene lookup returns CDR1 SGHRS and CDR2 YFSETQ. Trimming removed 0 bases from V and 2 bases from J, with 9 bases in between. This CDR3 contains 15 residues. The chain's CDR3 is CASSLAGVRNQPQHF. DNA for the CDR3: TGCGCCAGCAGCTTGGCCGGGGTTCGCAATCAGCCCCAGCATTTT.

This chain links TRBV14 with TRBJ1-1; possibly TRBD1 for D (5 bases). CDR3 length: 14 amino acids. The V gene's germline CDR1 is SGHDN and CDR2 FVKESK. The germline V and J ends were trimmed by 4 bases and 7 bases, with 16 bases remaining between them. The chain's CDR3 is CASSLFNGGGEAFF. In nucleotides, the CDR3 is TGTGCCAGCAGCCTATTCAACGGCGGGGGTGAAGCTTTCTTT.

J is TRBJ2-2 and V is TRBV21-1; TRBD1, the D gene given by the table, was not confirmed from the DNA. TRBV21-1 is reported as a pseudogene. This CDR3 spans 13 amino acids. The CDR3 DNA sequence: TGTGCCAGCAGAGGGGGGGCTTCCGGGGAGCTGTTTTTT. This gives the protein CASRGGASGELFF.

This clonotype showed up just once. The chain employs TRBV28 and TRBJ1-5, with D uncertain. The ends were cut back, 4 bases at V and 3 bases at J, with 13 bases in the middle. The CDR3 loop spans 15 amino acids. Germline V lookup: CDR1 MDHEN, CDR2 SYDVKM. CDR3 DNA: TGTGCCAGCAGTTATACGACGGCCGTCAATCAGCCCCAGCATTTT. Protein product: CASSYTTAVNQPQHF.

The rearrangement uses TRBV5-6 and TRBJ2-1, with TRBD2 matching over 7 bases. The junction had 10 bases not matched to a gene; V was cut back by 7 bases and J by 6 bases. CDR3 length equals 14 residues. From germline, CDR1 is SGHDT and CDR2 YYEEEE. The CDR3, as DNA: TGTGCCAGCCGACACTCTAGCGGCGTCAATGAGCAGTTCTTC. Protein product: CASRHSSGVNEQFF.

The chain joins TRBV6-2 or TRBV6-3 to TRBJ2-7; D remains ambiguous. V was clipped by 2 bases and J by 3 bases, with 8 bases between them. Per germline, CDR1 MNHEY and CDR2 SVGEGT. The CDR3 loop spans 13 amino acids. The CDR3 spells CASSYGLLYEQYF. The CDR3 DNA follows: TGTGCCAGCAGTTACGGGCTACTCTACGAGCAGTACTTC.

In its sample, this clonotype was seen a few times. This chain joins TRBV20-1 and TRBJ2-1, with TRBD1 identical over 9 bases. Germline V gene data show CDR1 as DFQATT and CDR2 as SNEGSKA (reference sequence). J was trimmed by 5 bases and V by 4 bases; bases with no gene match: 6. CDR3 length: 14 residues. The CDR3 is CSAMTGTGNNEQFF. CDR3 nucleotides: TGCAGTGCTATGACCGGGACAGGGAACAATGAGCAGTTCTTC.

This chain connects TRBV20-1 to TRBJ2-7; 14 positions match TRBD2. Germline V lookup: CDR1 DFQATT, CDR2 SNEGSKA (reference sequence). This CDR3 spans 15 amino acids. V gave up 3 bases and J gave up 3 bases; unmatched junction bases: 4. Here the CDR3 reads CSASGTSGGDYEQYF. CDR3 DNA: TGCAGTGCTAGTGGGACTAGCGGGGGCGACTACGAGCAGTACTTC.

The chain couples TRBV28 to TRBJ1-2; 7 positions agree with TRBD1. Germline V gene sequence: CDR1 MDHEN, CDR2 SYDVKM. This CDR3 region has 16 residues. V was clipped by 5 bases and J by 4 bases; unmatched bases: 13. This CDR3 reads CASSTPDRAIGYGYTF. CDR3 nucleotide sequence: TGTGCCAGCAGTACGCCAGACAGGGCGATAGGCTATGGCTACACCTTC.

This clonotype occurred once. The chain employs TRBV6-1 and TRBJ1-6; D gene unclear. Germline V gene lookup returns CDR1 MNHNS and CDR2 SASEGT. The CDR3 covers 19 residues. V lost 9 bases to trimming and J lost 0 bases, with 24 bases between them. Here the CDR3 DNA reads TGTGCCAGTCTCCCCAATCCGTGGAGGGAACTCTCCTATAATTCACCCCTCCACTTT. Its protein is CASLPNPWRELSYNSPLHF.

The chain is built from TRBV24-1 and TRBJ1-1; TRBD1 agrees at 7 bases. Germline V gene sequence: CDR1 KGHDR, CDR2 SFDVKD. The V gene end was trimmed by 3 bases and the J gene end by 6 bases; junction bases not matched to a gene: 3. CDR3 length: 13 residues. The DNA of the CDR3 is TGTGCCACCAGTGATCACAGGGGAGCTGAAGCTTTCTTT. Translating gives CATSDHRGAEAFF.

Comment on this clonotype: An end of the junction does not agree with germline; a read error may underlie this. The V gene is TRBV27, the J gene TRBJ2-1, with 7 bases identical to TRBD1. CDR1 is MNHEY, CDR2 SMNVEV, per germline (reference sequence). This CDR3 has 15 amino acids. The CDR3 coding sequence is TGTGCCAGCAGTTTAAGGACAGGCTCCCACAATGAGCAGTTCTTC. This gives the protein CASSLRTGSHNEQFF.

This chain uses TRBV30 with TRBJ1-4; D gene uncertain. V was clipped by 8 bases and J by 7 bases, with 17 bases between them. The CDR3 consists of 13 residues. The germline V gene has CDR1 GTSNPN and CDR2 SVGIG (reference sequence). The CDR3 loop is CAGVQGYGEKLFF. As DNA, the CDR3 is TGTGCCGGAGTACAAGGCTATGGTGAAAAACTGTTTTTT.

CDR3 protein: CASSPLGRLALNEKLFF. Written as DNA, the CDR3 is TGTGCCAGCAGTCCCCTAGGGCGGTTGGCACTTAATGAAAAACTGTTTTTT. The rearrangement links TRBV28 to TRBJ1-4; D is unclear. Trimming shortened V by 5 bases and J by 4 bases, and 20 bases separated the two germline ends. The CDR3 length is 17 residues. CDR1 and CDR2 from the germline V gene are MDHEN and SYDVKM.

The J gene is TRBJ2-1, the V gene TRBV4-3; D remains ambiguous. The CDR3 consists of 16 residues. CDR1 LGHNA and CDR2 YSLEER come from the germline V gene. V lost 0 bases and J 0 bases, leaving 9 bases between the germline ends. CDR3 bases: TGCGCCAGCAGCCAAGATCAGGCTAGCTCCTACAATGAGCAGTTCTTC. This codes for CASSQDQASSYNEQFF.

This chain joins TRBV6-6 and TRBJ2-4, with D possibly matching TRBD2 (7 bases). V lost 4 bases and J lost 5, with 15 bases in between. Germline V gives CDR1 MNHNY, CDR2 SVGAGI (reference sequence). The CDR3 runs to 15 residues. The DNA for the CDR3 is TGTGCCAGCAGTTCAGGGGTGGGAGGGCAAAACATTCAGTACTTC. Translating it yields CASSSGVGGQNIQYF.

The CDR3 DNA follows: TGTGCCAGCAGCTTAGAACGGATGGGGGCCTACGAGCAGTACTTC. This sequence encodes CASSLERMGAYEQYF. The chain recombines TRBV13 with TRBJ2-7; D possibly matches TRBD1 or TRBD2 (5 bases each). CDR3 length: 15 amino acids. V was clipped by 1 base and J by 2 bases, with 12 bases between them. Germline CDR1 reads PRHDT; CDR2 reads FYEKMQ (reference sequence). The full variable domain, in which reference TRBV13 and TRBJ2-7 provide the parts outside the CDR3, is AAGVIQSPRHLIKEKRETATLKCYPIPRHDTVYWYQQGPGQDPQFLISFYEKMQSDKGSIPDRFSAQQFSDYHSELNMSSLELGDSALYFCASSLERMGAYEQYFGPGTRLTVT.

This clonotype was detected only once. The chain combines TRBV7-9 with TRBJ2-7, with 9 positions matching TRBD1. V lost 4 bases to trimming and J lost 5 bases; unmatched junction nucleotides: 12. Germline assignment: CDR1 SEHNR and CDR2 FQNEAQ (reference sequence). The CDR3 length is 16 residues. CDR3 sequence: CASSSPVQGAGDEQYF. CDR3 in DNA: TGTGCCAGCAGCTCCCCGGTACAGGGGGCCGGAGACGAGCAGTACTTC.

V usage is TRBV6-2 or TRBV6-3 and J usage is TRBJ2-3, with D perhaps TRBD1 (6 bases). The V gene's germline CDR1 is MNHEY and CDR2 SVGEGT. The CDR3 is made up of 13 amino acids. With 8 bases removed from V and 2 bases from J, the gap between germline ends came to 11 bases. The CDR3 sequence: CASVDRITDTQYF. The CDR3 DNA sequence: TGTGCCAGCGTAGACAGGATCACAGATACGCAGTATTTT.

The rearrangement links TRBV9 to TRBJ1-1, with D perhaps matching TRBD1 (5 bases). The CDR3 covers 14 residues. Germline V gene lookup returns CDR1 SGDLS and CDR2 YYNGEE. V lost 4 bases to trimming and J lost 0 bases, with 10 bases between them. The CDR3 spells CASSPGTVNTEAFF. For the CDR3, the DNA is TGTGCCAGCAGCCCGGGGACGGTGAACACTGAAGCTTTCTTT. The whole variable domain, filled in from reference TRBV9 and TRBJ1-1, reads DSGVTQTPKHLITATGQRVTLRCSPRSGDLSVYWYQQSLDQGLQFLIQYYNGEERAKGNILERFSAQQFPDLHSELNLSSLELGDSALYFCASSPGTVNTEAFFGQGTRLTVV.